One TCR beta chain is described in this entry. The data stem from a study of control samples from healthy donors and cancer patients. The data were produced by immunoSEQ multiplex PCR, yet TCRdb's version contains in-frame clones alone and is incomplete. In the table there are around 100,000 clones, 80% to 90% of which are singletons. J lost 1 base, V lost 8 bases, and 3 bases had no gene match. The CDR3 contains 13 residues. Germline V gene lookup returns CDR1 ENHRY and CDR2 SYGVKD. This clonotype was obtained from a man aged 60 to 69 with lung cancer. This chain joins TRBV10-3 and TRBJ2-5; 8 nucleotides align to TRBD1. Material: PBMCs. CDR3 in amino acids: CAIGQGSQETQYF. The CDR3, as DNA: TGTGCCATCGGACAGGGAAGCCAAGAGACCCAGTACTTC.